Below, 21 T cell receptor beta chains from the same sample are listed, as sequenced in a study of OX40 agonist ivuxolimab in advanced cancers. The method was the immunoSEQ multiplex PCR assay. As stored in TCRdb, this immuneACCESS dataset retains in-frame rearrangements with V and J assigned. A fraction of the clones does not appear; measured against another copy, unresolved V genes explain less than half of the discrepancy, and the remainder lacks a known reason. The table for this sample lists approximately 15,000 clones; over 90% of them were counted only once. The ten largest make up less than 9.5% of the sample. The sample in question was CD4+ or CD8+ T cells sorted from blood, obtained in a trial of the OX40 agonist ivuxolimab. Source of these receptors: an adult with an advanced solid tumor such as melanoma, head and neck, liver or kidney cancer.

In its sample, this clone was seen a few times. The CDR3 DNA follows: TGTGCCAGTAGTTATATGAACACTGAAGCTTTCTTT. Amino acids: CASSYMNTEAFF. This sequence joins TRBV19 and TRBJ1-1; D call uncertain. This CDR3 spans 12 amino acids. V was shortened by 5 bases and J by 0 bases, with 4 bases between the two germline ends. Germline loops: CDR1 LNHDA, CDR2 SQIVND (reference sequence).

The J gene is TRBJ2-1, the V gene TRBV5-8; 7 nucleotides agree with TRBD1. From germline, CDR1 is SGHTS and CDR2 YDEGEE. There are 15 residues in the CDR3. The J segment lost 4 bases and the V segment lost 3 bases, leaving 7 bases of the junction unmatched. CDR3 nucleotides: TGTGCCAGCAGCTCTTACAGGGGTCCTTACAATGAGCAGTTCTTC. Protein product: CASSSYRGPYNEQFF.

This rearrangement joins TRBV9 to TRBJ1-1; no definite D call. The germline V gene encodes CDR1 SGDLS and CDR2 YYNGEE. There are 13 residues in the CDR3. V was cut by 0 bases and J by 5 bases, with 8 bases left in between. In nucleotides, the CDR3 is TGTGCCAGCAGCGTAGCCCAAGGGACTGAAGCTTTCTTT. Encoded protein: CASSVAQGTEAFF.

This chain connects TRBV13 to TRBJ2-1, with 8 bases that match TRBD2. CDR3 size: 14 residues. Germline CDR1 PRHDT, CDR2 FYEKMQ (reference sequence). The junction had 5 bases not matched to a gene; V was cut back by 5 bases and J by 5 bases. CDR3 nucleotides: TGTGCCAGCAGCCCCGGACTAGCAGACAATGAGCAGTTCTTC. Translation gives CASSPGLADNEQFF.

The chain employs TRBV5-6 and TRBJ1-3; tentatively, D is TRBD1 (5 bases). V gave up 0 bases and J gave up 0 bases, with 7 bases separating them. The CDR3 has 15 amino acids. Germline V gives CDR1 SGHDT, CDR2 YYEEEE. The chain's CDR3 is CASSLVDTSGNTIYF. CDR3 bases: TGTGCCAGCAGCTTGGTGGACACCTCTGGAAACACCATATATTTT.

The CDR3 DNA sequence: TGTGCCAGCAGCTTCGTGGCGACGGGGAATGAGCAGTTCTTC. Amino acids: CASSFVATGNEQFF. The gene calls are TRBV11-2 and TRBJ2-1; weak D call: TRBD2 (5 bases). This CDR3 has 14 amino acids. The V and J ends lost 3 bases and 7 bases respectively, with 13 bases between them. The germline V gene has CDR1 SGHAT and CDR2 FQNNGV.

This chain connects TRBV27 to TRBJ2-1; unclear D gene. The ends were cut back, 4 bases at V and 5 bases at J, with 12 bases in the middle. Germline values: CDR1 MNHEY, CDR2 SMNVEV (reference sequence). The CDR3 totals 14 residues. This chain's CDR3 is CASSSGRRNNEQFF. CDR3 in DNA: TGTGCCAGCAGTTCAGGACGCAGAAACAATGAGCAGTTCTTC.

The CDR3: CASSSDRGYNGYTF. CDR3 sequence (DNA): TGTGCCAGCAGCTCCGACAGGGGCTACAATGGCTACACCTTC. J is TRBJ1-2 and V is TRBV7-9; TRBD1 matches at 8 bases. The CDR3 length is 14 residues. V trimming: 4 bases; J trimming: 6 bases; junction bases outside the gene matches: 7. From germline, CDR1 is SEHNR and CDR2 FQNEAQ (reference sequence).

The rearrangement links TRBV25-1 to TRBJ2-1; D is possibly TRBD2 (6 bases). The CDR3 runs 16 residues. V was clipped by 8 bases and J by 0 bases, with 17 bases between them. The germline V gene has CDR1 MGHDK and CDR2 SYGVNS. The CDR3, as DNA: TGTGCCAGCTCACCGGGACTCCCTTTCTCCTACAATGAGCAGTTCTTC. This translates into CASSPGLPFSYNEQFF.

The V gene is TRBV6-5, the J gene TRBJ1-5; the match to TRBD1 covers 9 bases. This CDR3 region has 14 residues. Trimming at V came to 6 bases and at J to 5 bases, leaving 5 bases not matched to a gene. The germline V gene encodes CDR1 MNHEY and CDR2 SVGAGI. The CDR3 sequence is CASRERQGDQPQHF. In DNA form, the CDR3 reads TGTGCCAGCAGGGAGAGACAGGGGGATCAGCCCCAGCATTTT.

The rearrangement uses TRBV27 and TRBJ1-2; the match to TRBD1 covers 7 bases. Germline loops: CDR1 MNHEY, CDR2 SMNVEV (reference sequence). This CDR3 spans 15 amino acids. V was pared by 5 bases and J by 4 bases, with 10 bases of the junction left unmatched. CDR3 sequence: CASSARGTAVYGYTF. DNA for the CDR3: TGTGCCAGCAGTGCCCGCGGGACAGCTGTCTATGGCTACACCTTC.

V gene TRBV5-6 combines with J gene TRBJ1-4; D uncertain. Germline assignment: CDR1 SGHDT and CDR2 YYEEEE. The V gene lost 0 bases and the J gene lost 0 bases, with 9 bases spanning the gap. The CDR3 totals 16 residues. This CDR3 is CASSLALQATNEKLFF. The CDR3 nucleotides read TGTGCCAGCAGCTTGGCCTTGCAAGCAACTAATGAAAAACTGTTTTTT. Combining the CDR3 with reference TRBV5-6 and TRBJ1-4 gives the whole variable domain DAGVTQSPTHLIKTRGQQVTLRCSPKSGHDTVSWYQQALGQGPQFIFQYYEEEERQRGNFPDRFSGHQFPNYSSELNVNALLLGDSALYLCASSLALQATNEKLFFGSGTQLSVL.

This clone occurred once. This chain joins TRBV10-3 and TRBJ2-2; 10 bases align to TRBD2. This CDR3 region has 15 residues. Trimming took 1 base from V and 7 from J; bases not matched to a gene: 3. Germline assignment: CDR1 ENHRY and CDR2 SYGVKD. The CDR3 region is CAISELGLASGELFF. CDR3 bases: TGTGCCATCAGTGAGTTGGGACTAGCGAGCGGGGAGCTGTTTTTT.

This rearrangement joins TRBV5-4 to TRBJ1-3, with a weak D call TRBD1 (6 bases). In germline, CDR1 is SGHNT, CDR2 YYREEE (reference sequence). The CDR3 length is 16 residues. With 1 base removed from V and 3 bases from J, the gap between germline ends came to 14 bases. CDR3 in amino acids: CASSLPPGDDGNTIYF. The DNA for the CDR3 is TGTGCCAGCAGCTTGCCTCCAGGGGATGATGGAAACACCATATATTTT.

This chain connects TRBV7-9 to TRBJ1-1; D uncertain. V was trimmed by 5 bases and J by 0 bases, leaving 7 bases between them. This CDR3 comprises 13 residues. CDR1 SEHNR and CDR2 FQNEAQ come from the germline V gene (reference sequence). The CDR3 region has the DNA TGTGCCAGCAGCCCACCCATGAACACTGAAGCTTTCTTT. Residues: CASSPPMNTEAFF.

This chain uses TRBV29-1 with TRBJ1-2; D may be TRBD1 (5 bases). The V gene lost 7 bases and the J gene lost 4 bases, with 25 bases spanning the gap. Germline V gene sequence: CDR1 SQVTM, CDR2 ANQGSEA. CDR3 length equals 16 residues. DNA of the CDR3: TGCAGCGCACGCGGGGGGGTAGGCTTACGGGCCTATGGCTACACCTTC. Translating gives CSARGGVGLRAYGYTF.

V gene TRBV28 combines with J gene TRBJ1-2; D might be TRBD1 (5 bases). The V gene lost 7 bases and the J gene lost 4 bases, with 16 bases spanning the gap. CDR3 length: 14 residues. Looked up from germline, CDR1 is MDHEN and CDR2 is SYDVKM. The CDR3 loop is CASNPGGGTYGYTF. CDR3 DNA sequence: TGTGCCAGCAACCCCGGGGGGGGAACCTATGGCTACACCTTC.

The chain recombines TRBV27 with TRBJ2-7; 8 bases align to TRBD1. The CDR3 length is 14 residues. Trimming took 3 bases from V and 6 from J; bases not matched to a gene: 7. Per the germline V gene, CDR1 is MNHEY and CDR2 is SMNVEV (reference sequence). The CDR3 nucleotides read TGTGCCAGCAGTTTCTCGGGACAGGCATCCGAGCAGTACTTC. As protein: CASSFSGQASEQYF.

This rearrangement joins TRBV7-9 to TRBJ1-1, with 8 positions matching TRBD1. Germline-derived CDR1 and CDR2 are SEHNR and FQNEAQ (reference sequence). V was pared by 1 base and J by 5 bases, with 6 bases of the junction left unmatched. The CDR3 sequence is 15 residues long. CDR3 sequence (DNA): TGTGCCAGCAGCTTAGGGCAGGGGGCAGGGACTGAAGCTTTCTTT. Translation gives CASSLGQGAGTEAFF.

CDR3 bases: TGTGCCAGCAGCGTAATGAATGATGGCTACACCTTC. Protein sequence: CASSVMNDGYTF. This sequence joins TRBV9 and TRBJ1-2; no definite D call. CDR1 and CDR2 from the germline V gene are SGDLS and YYNGEE. This CDR3 is built from 12 residues. Trimming pared 1 base from V and 6 bases from J, leaving 7 bases between.

The J gene is TRBJ1-1, the V gene TRBV4-1; D uncertain. Trimming took 0 bases from V and 0 from J, leaving 8 bases between them. Germline assignment: CDR1 MGHRA and CDR2 YSYEKL. The CDR3 has 15 amino acids. This CDR3 is CASSQEAVMNTEAFF. CDR3 coding DNA: TGCGCCAGCAGCCAAGAGGCGGTCATGAACACTGAAGCTTTCTTT.